This T cell receptor beta chain was observed in a study of T-cell reconstitution after alpha-beta-depleted transplantation in children. Preparation of the TCRbeta library used unique molecular identifiers. TCRdb reprocessed the PCR reads with MiXCR, giving one entry per CDR3 protein. Of about 500,000 distinct CDR3 sequences in the sample, 32% were seen once. This clonotype was counted a few times. Germline loops: CDR1 SGHAT, CDR2 FQNNGV. The CDR3 has 16 residues. V lost 5 bases and J lost 3; bases outside the gene matches: 5. This chain joins TRBV11-2 and TRBJ2-3; TRBD2 matches 13 bases. This receptor was taken from a human donor who donated a stem cell graft to a child with aplastic anemia. The material sequenced was PBMCs from the stem cell graft donor, taken from the stem cell graft. CDR3 sequence: CASSGLAGEGTDTQYF. The CDR3 nucleotides are TGTGCCAGCAGCGGACTAGCGGGAGAGGGTACAGATACGCAGTATTTT.